One sample yielded the 16 T cell receptor beta chains listed below, sequenced in a study of shared clonotypes between healthy human individuals. Generated by immunoSEQ multiplex PCR, the TCRdb table keeps only in-frame clones and is missing some. The sample yields more than 550,000 clones, 90% seen once. The specimen sequenced was memory CD8+ T cells from PBMCs. Noted subset: CD45RO+ cells pooled with CCR7-negative TemRA cells. The source of these receptors is a man between 18 and 29 years old in good health. Some clones in this sample may be carry-over from other donors' samples.

The rearrangement links TRBV15 to TRBJ1-3; D uncertain. From germline, CDR1 is LNHNV and CDR2 YYDKDF (reference sequence). CDR3 length: 15 residues. Trimming stripped 5 bases from V and 2 bases from J, with 13 bases between. The CDR3 reads CATSGRVQAGNTIYF. CDR3 in DNA: TGTGCCACCAGCGGAAGGGTACAAGCTGGAAACACCATATATTTT.

The chain couples TRBV7-6 to TRBJ2-7; 8 bases are shared with TRBD2. Germline lookup yields CDR1 SGHVS and CDR2 FNYEAQ. V lost 4 bases to trimming and J lost 4 bases; unmatched junction nucleotides: 15. The CDR3 totals 17 residues. The CDR3 sequence: CASSSKPPGTRPYEQYF. The CDR3, as DNA: TGTGCCAGCAGCTCCAAACCTCCCGGGACTAGACCATACGAGCAGTACTTC.

The rearrangement uses TRBV5-1 and TRBJ2-5, with D possibly being TRBD1 or TRBD2 (5 bases each). The CDR3 has 18 residues. Per germline, CDR1 SGHRS and CDR2 YFSETQ. Trimming removed 4 bases from V and 5 bases from J, with 27 bases in between. The CDR3 protein is CASSTTDLGPSNGETQYF. The DNA for the CDR3 is TGCGCCAGCAGCACCACGGACTTGGGACCTTCCAATGGGGAGACCCAGTACTTC. Full variable domain (missing parts from reference TRBV5-1 and TRBJ2-5): KAGVTQTPRYLIKTRGQQVTLSCSPISGHRSVSWYQQTPGQGLQFLFEYFSETQRNKGNFPGRFSGRQFSNSRSEMNVSTLELGDSALYLCASSTTDLGPSNGETQYFGPGTRLLVL.

This chain links TRBV4-2 with TRBJ1-4; no reliable D call. The CDR3 length is 17 residues. Germline V CDR1 and CDR2: LGHNA, YNFKEQ. V was trimmed by 0 bases and J by 8 bases, leaving 19 bases between them. CDR3 residues: CASSQDHPDLGGEKLFF. As DNA, the CDR3 is TGTGCCAGCAGCCAAGATCACCCCGACCTCGGAGGCGAAAAACTGTTTTTT.

The rearrangement uses TRBV5-6 and TRBJ2-1; D gene ambiguous. Per germline, CDR1 SGHDT and CDR2 YYEEEE. V lost 4 bases, J lost 4 bases, and 12 bases lay in between. The CDR3 is 14 residues long. Here the CDR3 reads CASSMKFWYNEQFF. The DNA for the CDR3 is TGTGCCAGCAGCATGAAATTCTGGTACAATGAGCAGTTCTTC.

The chain recombines TRBV28 with TRBJ1-5; D unclear. The CDR3 extends over 17 amino acids. V was pared by 4 bases and J by 1 base, with 17 bases between. Per the germline V gene, CDR1 is MDHEN and CDR2 is SYDVKM. CDR3 sequence: CASSWSQAKGSNQPQHF. CDR3 DNA: TGTGCCAGCAGTTGGTCCCAGGCGAAAGGGAGCAATCAGCCCCAGCATTTT.

The chain recombines TRBV9 with TRBJ2-1; tentatively, D is TRBD1 or TRBD2 (5 bases each). This CDR3 has 17 amino acids. CDR1 is SGDLS, CDR2 YYNGEE, per germline. The V and J ends lost 0 bases and 0 bases respectively, with 13 bases between them. As DNA, the CDR3 is TGTGCCAGCAGCGTAGCTGGGACCGCAAGCTCCTACAATGAGCAGTTCTTC. Amino acids: CASSVAGTASSYNEQFF.

The V call is TRBV21-1, the J call TRBJ2-5. TRBV21-1 is termed a pseudogene. The CDR3 loop spans 12 amino acids. As DNA, the CDR3 is TGTGCCAGCCCCAAATGGCGAGAGACCCAGTACTTC. This encodes CASPKWRETQYF.

The gene calls are TRBV18 and TRBJ2-5; the match to TRBD1 covers 9 bases. Germline V CDR1 and CDR2: KGHSH, LQKENI. The CDR3 runs to 14 residues. V shed 2 bases, J shed 2 bases, and the junction held 0 bases outside the gene matches. The CDR3 bases are TGTGCCAGCTCACCAGGACAGGGGCAAGAGACCCAGTACTTC. This encodes CASSPGQGQETQYF.

In DNA, the CDR3 is TGTGCCAGCAGCTTTTCCCGGACAGGGGCTAATGAAAAACTGTTTTTT. It is translated as CASSFSRTGANEKLFF. The chain uses TRBV7-9 and TRBJ1-4; 9 bases are a match to TRBD1. The CDR3 is made up of 16 amino acids. Trimming took 3 bases from V and 3 from J; bases not matched to a gene: 5. Germline loops: CDR1 SEHNR, CDR2 FQNEAQ (reference sequence).

V and J are TRBV19 and TRBJ1-5, with 7 bases that match TRBD1. V shed 1 base and J 5 bases; nucleotides not matched to a gene: 5. The germline gives CDR1 LNHDA, CDR2 SQIVND (reference sequence). This CDR3 has 15 amino acids. This CDR3 is CASSIGTTGDQPQHF. In nucleotides, the CDR3 is TGTGCCAGTAGTATAGGGACTACAGGGGATCAGCCCCAGCATTTT.

V and J are TRBV30 and TRBJ2-7; the match to TRBD1 covers 7 bases. CDR1 is GTSNPN, CDR2 SVGIG, per germline (reference sequence). V shed 5 bases, J shed 4 bases, and the junction held 8 bases outside the gene matches. The CDR3 length is 13 residues. CDR3 loop: CAWGRQGGYEQYF. CDR3 coding DNA: TGTGCCTGGGGTAGACAGGGCGGGTACGAGCAGTACTTC.

The chain joins TRBV28 to TRBJ2-7; D possibly matches TRBD1 or TRBD2 (5 bases each). The germline V gene encodes CDR1 MDHEN and CDR2 SYDVKM. The CDR3 extends over 15 amino acids. Trimming took 10 bases from V and 3 from J, leaving 22 bases between them. This chain's CDR3 is CAIRVLRGADYEQYF. The CDR3 DNA is TGTGCCATCCGTGTTCTTCGGGGCGCAGACTACGAGCAGTACTTC.

This chain joins TRBV20-1 and TRBJ1-4; TRBD1 is a possible D gene (5 bases). The CDR3 has 11 residues. Germline V gene sequence: CDR1 DFQATT, CDR2 SNEGSKA (reference sequence). Trimming stripped 6 bases from V and 11 bases from J, with 13 bases between. The CDR3 loop reads CSASTEGKLFF. The CDR3 nucleotides read TGCAGTGCCAGCACCGAGGGGAAACTGTTTTTT.

This chain connects TRBV5-1 to TRBJ2-4; TRBD2 matches at 9 bases. The CDR3 contains 18 residues. The germline V gene encodes CDR1 SGHRS and CDR2 YFSETQ. V shed 1 base and J 5 bases; nucleotides not matched to a gene: 13. Written as DNA, the CDR3 is TGCGCCAGCAGCTTGTCTCCTGCCCTAGCGGGACTGGAAAACATTCAGTACTTC. Its protein is CASSLSPALAGLENIQYF.

In DNA form, the CDR3 reads TGTGCCAGTACGGCCAGGCTCCTGGACATTCAGTACTTC. Translating gives CASTARLLDIQYF. The chain uses TRBV19 and TRBJ2-4; D unresolved. From germline, CDR1 is LNHDA and CDR2 SQIVND (reference sequence). V dropped 7 bases and J dropped 8 bases, with 15 bases sitting between them. The CDR3 has 13 amino acids.